A selection of T cell receptor beta chains follows, all from one sample in a study of blood T cell repertoires in COVID-19. Only in-frame clones appear in the TCRdb table, and some are missing; sequencing was by immunoSEQ multiplex PCR. The sample lists approximately 150,000 clones, approximately 80% occurring once. Material for sequencing was PBMCs or T cells enriched from blood (not recorded which). The receptors come from a man aged 65 to 85 who had been exposed to COVID-19. Both conserved end residues are part of each CDR3. Only some rows state a clone size, as once, few, many or a class for expanded clones.

CDR3aa	abundance	v_gene	len	j_gene
CASRDPTRVWETQYF	-	TRBV2	15	TRBJ2-5
CATSGLAGGPVTGELFF	-	TRBV28	17	TRBJ2-2
CASSSPPAGNTIYF	-	TRBV7-2	14	TRBJ1-3
CASSLDPTGLTGVFF	once	TRBV11-2	15	TRBJ1-4
CASSLRTGTGYTF	-	TRBV14	13	TRBJ1-2
CASSQQGLNTEAFF	-	TRBV6-5	14	TRBJ1-1
CASSRLTGLNTEAFF	-	TRBV4-1	15	TRBJ1-1
CASSRTTGGRNTEAFF	-	TRBV11-2	16	TRBJ1-1
CASSQREVSYNEQFF	once	TRBV6-2/TRBV6-3	15	TRBJ2-1
CASSLDSGPAKNIQYF	-	TRBV7-2	16	TRBJ2-4
CASSYPPKNTEAFF	-	TRBV6-5	14	TRBJ1-1
CASTPRGLAGGETQYF	-	TRBV2	16	TRBJ2-5
CAISDPRGYGYTF	-	TRBV10-3	13	TRBJ1-2
CASSLGEAGRQPQHF	-	TRBV7-2	15	TRBJ1-5
CASSVGVNEQFF	once	TRBV5-1	12	TRBJ2-1
CASSMQTGASTDTQYF	-	TRBV19	16	TRBJ2-3
CASSFHGQGGAPLHF	-	TRBV28	15	TRBJ1-6
CASSTTGVSNQPQHF	-	TRBV7-2	15	TRBJ1-5
CASSPSWGQKETQYF	-	TRBV28	15	TRBJ2-5
CASSPRTGTVEAFF	-	TRBV6-5	14	TRBJ1-1
CASSLYLLAAGGTQYF	-	TRBV7-2	16	TRBJ2-5
CASSEWGEGRLSKLFF	-	TRBV2	16	TRBJ1-4
CASSTLPGLASEQFF	-	TRBV9	15	TRBJ2-1
CASSRDRGSLNSNQPQHF	-	TRBV28	18	TRBJ1-5
CASSGRGDRTTNTGELFF	-	TRBV4-1	18	TRBJ2-2
CASSVVPSYTDTQYF	-	TRBV9	15	TRBJ2-3
CASSQDAIGGTQYF	-	TRBV4-3	14	TRBJ2-5
CASSSHMESYEQYF	-	TRBV11-2	14	TRBJ2-7
CASSLSGGGNEAFF	-	TRBV5-6	14	TRBJ1-1
CASSPLSGYEQYF	-	TRBV11-2	13	TRBJ2-7
CASSIGSSAGETQYF	-	TRBV19	15	TRBJ2-5
CASSQSFTGGNTGELFF	-	TRBV23-1	17	TRBJ2-2
CASSFGQGGGYTF	-	TRBV27	13	TRBJ1-2
CASSRPGTGGVRSEKLFF	-	TRBV7-9	18	TRBJ1-4
CASSIRGEQYF	-	TRBV28	11	TRBJ2-7
CASSSTRAGNGYTF	-	TRBV11-2	14	TRBJ1-2
CACNYRADYSGNTIYF	-	TRBV30	16	TRBJ1-3
CPGSARHRRIGLAGDTQYF	-	TRBV22-1	19	TRBJ2-3
CSTGQGKGYTF	-	TRBV29-1	11	TRBJ1-2
CASNDRVNYGYTF	-	TRBV5-4	13	TRBJ1-2
CASSPVTGGTDTQYF	-	TRBV5-1	15	TRBJ2-3
CASRPQGTGTEAFF	-	TRBV28	14	TRBJ1-1
CASSLGGHLRNTIYF	-	TRBV7-2	15	TRBJ1-3
CASRPLRGDTDTQYF	-	TRBV7-2	15	TRBJ2-3
CASSSGNYGYTF	-	TRBV28	12	TRBJ1-2
CASSANYEQYF	-	TRBV5-1	11	TRBJ2-7
CASSGTGTGGGEQYF	-	TRBV28	15	TRBJ2-7
CASGGGTDTQYF	few	TRBV18	12	TRBJ2-3
CASSLARAAQETQYF	-	TRBV7-2	15	TRBJ2-5
CASSPTMPQEKLFF	-	TRBV7-2	14	TRBJ1-4
CASSQPPGQGGTGELFF	-	TRBV4-3	17	TRBJ2-2
CASSSGTGSSYNEQFF	-	TRBV19	16	TRBJ2-1
CASSLVINQPQHF	few	TRBV7-8	13	TRBJ1-5